The entry that follows covers one T cell receptor (beta chain) sequence. The CDR3 length is 15 residues. Germline CDR1 reads SGHRS; CDR2 reads YFSETQ. Deletions cut 2 bases from V and 0 bases from J, with 9 bases between. Profiling relied on immunoSEQ multiplex PCR, and the TCRdb table lists in-frame clones only, not all of them. The profile shows around 1.1 million clones, about four fifths of them singletons. The source of the sample is a study of shared clonotypes between healthy human individuals. What was sequenced was memory CD4+ T cells from PBMCs. Subset given: CD45RA-negative fraction. The clonotype comes from a man aged 18 to 30 in good health. Some clones in this sample may be carry-over from other donors' samples. The V gene is TRBV5-1, the J gene TRBJ2-1; D is ambiguous. CDR3 bases: TGCGCCAGCAGCTTAGTCAGGAGCTCCTACAATGAGCAGTTCTTC. As protein: CASSLVRSSYNEQFF.